This entry is about one TCR beta chain. Assay: immunoSEQ multiplex PCR; the TCRdb copy retains only in-frame clones and omits some. The sample includes 350,000 to 450,000 clones, approximately 90% of them seen just once. The source of the sample is a study of blood T cell repertoires in COVID-19. Recruits, aged roughly 18 to 90 years, lived in approximately 26 US areas. Trimming pared 3 bases from V and 4 bases from J, leaving 10 bases between. Germline V gene data show CDR1 as SQVTM and CDR2 as ANQGSEA. CDR3 length: 14 residues. The material sequenced was PBMCs or T cells enriched from blood (not recorded which). The chain combines TRBV29-1 with TRBJ2-6; no clear D gene. This sequence was found in a man aged 30-40 years who had recovered from COVID-19. The CDR3 bases are TGCAGCGTTGAGAGCGCTACCGGGGCCAACGTCCTGACTTTC. Translation gives CSVESATGANVLTF.